The source of this T cell receptor beta chain is a study of T cell repertoires in ileal Crohn's disease. For the study at large: Median disease duration was nearly eight years; about 37% smoked at surgery. Regarding the study as a whole: Sorted CD8 T cells held more high-frequency clones than CD4. Clonal expansions were more frequent in active smokers than non-smokers at surgery. Endoscopic recurrence occurred in every patient whose clonality exceeded 26.8%.

CDR3 length: 15 residues. The ends were cut back, 1 base at V and 2 bases at J, with 9 bases in the middle. Germline V gene sequence: CDR1 SGHDT, CDR2 YYEEEE. Libraries were prepared by immunoSEQ multiplex PCR; TCRdb keeps only in-frame clonotypes and omits some of them. The sample carries about 17,000 clones, around 60% recorded once. As regards this clone: Its antigen remains unknown.

Sample: ileal tissue. The clonotype was recovered from an adult with Crohn's disease. The chain recombines TRBV5-6 with TRBJ2-2, with a weak D call TRBD1 (6 bases). The CDR3 protein is CASSLLDRNTGELFF. The CDR3 DNA sequence: TGTGCCAGCAGCTTGTTGGACAGAAACACCGGGGAGCTGTTTTTT.